These 2 T cell receptor beta chains share one sample of origin, sequenced in a study of T cells expressing NK-cell markers. Using the 5' RACE reads, TCRdb records one entry per CDR3 protein without DNA. The listing records about 460,000 distinct CDR3 sequences. The specimen sequenced was blood T cells: a sorted CD56 or NKG2C T cell subset, CD4+ or CD8+ T cells, or bulk PBMC T cells (not recorded which). The receptors originated from a woman between 45 and 65 years old in good health.

This chain joins TRBV7-2 and TRBJ1-3; absent DNA, TCRdb's TRBD1 call cannot be checked. CDR3 length: 17 amino acids. Germline CDR1 and CDR2: SGHTA and FQGNSA. The CDR3 protein is CASSSAPGPSSGNTIYF.

This sequence joins TRBV10-3 and TRBJ1-3. Germline-derived CDR1 and CDR2 are ENHRY and SYGVKD. The length of the CDR3 is 14 residues. The CDR3 loop is CAIRVDTTGNTIYF.